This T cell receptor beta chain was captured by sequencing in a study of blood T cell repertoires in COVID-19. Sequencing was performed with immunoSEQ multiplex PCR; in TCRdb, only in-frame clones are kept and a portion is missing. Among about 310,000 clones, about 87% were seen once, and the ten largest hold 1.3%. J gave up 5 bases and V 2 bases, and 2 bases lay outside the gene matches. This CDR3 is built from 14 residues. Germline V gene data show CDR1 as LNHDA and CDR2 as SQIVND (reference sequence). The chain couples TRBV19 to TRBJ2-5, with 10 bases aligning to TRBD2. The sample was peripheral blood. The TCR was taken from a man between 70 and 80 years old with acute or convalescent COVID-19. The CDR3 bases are TGTGCCAGTAGTATACGGACTAGCGGTGAGACCCAGTACTTC. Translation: CASSIRTSGETQYF.